Below are 17 T cell receptor beta chains sequenced from a single sample in a study of T cells after yellow fever vaccination. TCRdb recomputed calls from the 5' RACE reads with MiXCR, one row per CDR3 protein. The table shows about 300,000 distinct CDR3 sequences, with 7.5% to 9% occurring only once. The sample here was CD4+ T cells sorted from PBMCs, taken 5 days after the yellow fever booster vaccination. These receptors were taken from a man in his late teens or twenties who received the YFV17D yellow fever vaccine.

The chain has TRBV25-1 and TRBJ1-2; D gene ambiguous. The CDR3 sequence is 12 residues long. V was pared by 7 bases and J by 4 bases, with 10 bases between. Germline CDR1 is MGHDK and CDR2 is SYGVNS. For the CDR3, the DNA is TGTGCCAGCATTGGAGACGGCTATGGCTACACCTTC. Amino acid sequence: CASIGDGYGYTF.

This clonotype was seen a handful of times. The chain uses TRBV29-1 and TRBJ1-1, with D possibly TRBD1 on 5 matching bases. CDR1 SQVTM and CDR2 ANQGSEA come from the germline V gene. Trimming shortened V by 7 bases and J by 1 base, and 10 bases separated the two germline ends. The CDR3 is made up of 12 amino acids. DNA of the CDR3: TGCAGCGCCGGGAGGGGGAACACTGAAGCTTTCTTT. As protein: CSAGRGNTEAFF. The whole variable domain, remainder taken from reference TRBV29-1 and TRBJ1-1, is SAVISQKPSRDICQRGTSLTIQCQVDSQVTMMFWYRQQPGQSLTLIATANQGSEATYESGFVIDKFPISRPNLTFSTLTVSNMSPEDSSIYLCSAGRGNTEAFFGQGTRLTVV.

This chain uses TRBV9 with TRBJ1-6; no clear D gene. The germline gives CDR1 SGDLS, CDR2 YYNGEE. The V end was cut by 0 bases, the J end by 7 bases, with 8 bases between. There are 14 residues in the CDR3. CDR3 coding DNA: TGTGCCAGCAGCGTAGCTCTTGGCAATTCACCCCTCCACTTT. This encodes CASSVALGNSPLHF. Supplemented by reference TRBV9 and TRBJ1-6, the full variable domain reads DSGVTQTPKHLITATGQRVTLRCSPRSGDLSVYWYQQSLDQGLQFLIQYYNGEERAKGNILERFSAQQFPDLHSELNLSSLELGDSALYFCASSVALGNSPLHFGNGTRLTVT.

This clonotype was detected only a few times. The J gene is TRBJ2-7, the V gene TRBV18; perhaps TRBD1 as D (6 bases). The V end lost 5 bases, the J end lost 6 bases, and 11 bases lay between the germline ends. Per germline, CDR1 KGHSH and CDR2 LQKENI. The CDR3 length is 12 residues. The CDR3 loop is CASSAGEVEQYV. Here the CDR3 DNA reads TGTGCCAGCTCAGCAGGGGAAGTCGAGCAGTACGTC.

This clonotype was recorded many times. CDR3 region: CSALPGTLNTEAFF. DNA of the CDR3: TGCAGTGCCCTTCCAGGAACCTTGAACACTGAAGCTTTCTTT. V gene TRBV20-1 combines with J gene TRBJ1-1; no clear D gene. This CDR3 is built from 14 residues. Germline lookup yields CDR1 DFQATT and CDR2 SNEGSKA (reference sequence). Trimming took 6 bases from V and 0 from J, leaving 14 bases between them.

This chain uses TRBV12-3 or TRBV12-4 with TRBJ1-1, with TRBD1 matching over 10 bases. The CDR3 has 14 residues. V shed 6 bases, J shed 3 bases, and the junction held 4 bases outside the gene matches. The CDR3 nucleotides read TGTGCCAGCAGGGGACAGGGGCAAGACACTGAAGCTTTCTTT. This sequence encodes CASRGQGQDTEAFF.

CDR3 bases: TGTGCCAGTAGTATTGTTTGGGGTTGGACCCAAGAGACCCAGTACTTC. Its protein product is CASSIVWGWTQETQYF. This chain links TRBV19 with TRBJ2-5; D ambiguous. The V and J ends lost 3 bases and 1 base respectively, with 15 bases between them. Germline V gives CDR1 LNHDA, CDR2 SQIVND (reference sequence). This CDR3 contains 16 residues.

This clonotype was counted only a few times. The chain is built from TRBV18 and TRBJ2-1; 11 nucleotides align to TRBD2. V lost 3 bases to trimming and J lost 2 bases; unmatched junction nucleotides: 6. The CDR3 spans 17 residues. From germline, CDR1 is KGHSH and CDR2 LQKENI. As DNA, the CDR3 is TGTGCCAGCTCACCTTCAATAGCGGGGGGGGCCTACAATGAGCAGTTCTTC. Amino acid sequence: CASSPSIAGGAYNEQFF.

This clonotype has a count of ten or more. The chain links TRBV7-8 to TRBJ2-7; 8 bases line up with TRBD2. Trimming cost V 5 bases and J 6 bases; bases outside gene matches: 6. Looked up from germline, CDR1 is SGHVS and CDR2 is FQNEAQ. This CDR3 has 13 residues. The CDR3 region is CASSVGGALEQYF. CDR3 nucleotide sequence: TGTGCCAGCAGCGTCGGGGGGGCCCTCGAGCAGTACTTC.

Ten or more counts support this clonotype. This chain joins TRBV6-2 or TRBV6-3 and TRBJ2-3; D is uncertain. Germline CDR1 MNHEY, CDR2 SVGEGT. The V and J ends lost 8 bases and 1 base respectively, with 19 bases between them. The CDR3 covers 16 residues. The CDR3 spells CASRFRSSLGTDTQYF. In DNA form, the CDR3 reads TGTGCCAGCCGCTTTCGGAGCTCGTTGGGCACAGATACGCAGTATTTT.

This clonotype was picked up many times. V gene TRBV29-1 combines with J gene TRBJ2-7; D may be TRBD1 (6 bases). The V and J ends lost 7 bases and 2 bases respectively, with 12 bases between them. There are 12 residues in the CDR3. The germline CDR1 and CDR2 sequences are SQVTM and ANQGSEA. The CDR3 loop reads CSAAQGAYEQYF. In DNA, the CDR3 is TGCAGCGCCGCACAGGGTGCCTACGAGCAGTACTTC.

There are many counts of this clonotype. This chain joins TRBV12-3 or TRBV12-4 and TRBJ1-1, with TRBD1 as a possible D gene (5 bases). V lost 6 bases and J lost 0, with 14 bases in between. The CDR3 consists of 15 residues. DNA of the CDR3: TGTGCCAGCAGCCCTCAGGGCTCCATGAACACTGAAGCTTTCTTT. Translating gives CASSPQGSMNTEAFF.

The V gene is TRBV3-1, the J gene TRBJ1-2; no clear D. Per the germline V gene, CDR1 is LGHDT and CDR2 is YNNKEL (reference sequence). The CDR3 is 15 amino acids. The V gene lost 3 bases and the J gene lost 2 bases, with 13 bases spanning the gap. CDR3 in amino acids: CASSHHGLANYGYTF. The CDR3 nucleotides read TGTGCCAGCAGCCATCACGGGTTGGCAAACTATGGCTACACCTTC. The full variable domain, with the rest looked up from reference TRBV3-1 and TRBJ1-2, is DTAVSQTPKYLVTQMGNDKSIKCEQNLGHDTMYWYKQDSKKFLKIMFSYNNKELIINETVPNRFSPKSPDKAHLNLHINSLELGDSAVYFCASSHHGLANYGYTFGSGTRLTVV.

This clonotype was observed a handful of times. J is TRBJ2-3 and V is TRBV9; the D is unclear. V lost 1 base to trimming and J lost 2 bases, with 5 bases between them. Germline V gives CDR1 SGDLS, CDR2 YYNGEE. The CDR3 length is 13 residues. The CDR3 region has the DNA TGTGCCAGCAGCGTACCCATCACAGATACGCAGTATTTT. The encoded protein is CASSVPITDTQYF.

This clonotype was seen only once. The chain recombines TRBV5-8 with TRBJ2-5, with D perhaps TRBD1 (6 bases). The CDR3 is 13 residues long. CDR1 SGHTS and CDR2 YDEGEE come from the germline V gene. V was clipped by 4 bases and J by 3 bases, with 10 bases between them. This CDR3 reads CASSRRTEETQYF. As DNA, the CDR3 is TGTGCCAGCAGCCGACGGACAGAAGAGACCCAGTACTTC.

This clonotype was observed at least ten times. The rearrangement links TRBV28 to TRBJ2-2; D ambiguous. CDR1 is MDHEN and CDR2 is SYDVKM in the germline V gene. CDR3 length: 13 residues. V was cut by 5 bases and J by 3 bases, with 7 bases left in between. DNA for the CDR3: TGTGCCAGCAGTCCCGGAGACACCGGGGAGCTGTTTTTT. Translating it yields CASSPGDTGELFF.

This clonotype was seen ten or more times. The V and J genes are TRBV29-1 and TRBJ2-6; maybe TRBD2 (6 bases). V lost 2 bases to trimming and J lost 0 bases, with 8 bases between them. Germline-derived CDR1 and CDR2 are SQVTM and ANQGSEA. The CDR3 loop spans 15 amino acids. The CDR3 loop reads CSVEFGSSGANVLTF. In DNA form, the CDR3 reads TGCAGCGTTGAATTCGGGAGCTCTGGGGCCAACGTCCTGACTTTC.